A selection of T cell receptor beta chains follows, all from one sample in a study of cytomegalovirus exposure and HLA in healthy donors. TCRdb's copy holds only in-frame clones and misses some; the assay was immunoSEQ multiplex PCR. The table records 150,000 or so clones, roughly four fifths of them present only once. Sequenced input: PBMCs. Receptors were obtained from a woman aged 18-30 years in good health and CMV-seropositive. The CDR3 runs from the conserved cysteine through the conserved F or W.

V gene,CDR3 protein
TRBV11-2,CASSPITGVMGYGYTF
TRBV29-1,CSVGLTGPQPQHF
TRBV13,CASSPMTGGTDTQYF
TRBV4-2,CASHFWGLAGGTGELFF
TRBV6-5,CASSTGTGVSYEQYF
TRBV6-1,CASSEGTSQPQHF
TRBV14,CASSMLGTGGNTIYF
TRBV7-6,CASSLGQGMNQDGYTF
TRBV9,CASQTGTSGGSAPGHTQYF
TRBV18,CASSRGTVNEQFF
TRBV5-1,CDSSGTGTYNEQFF
TRBV5-4,CASSAGTSGGALQETQYF
TRBV6-1,CASRGQGGNQPQHF
TRBV27,CASSLTGDLGSGNTIYF
TRBV28,CATWGPADEQYF
TRBV14,CASSPMVGFEGRNQPQHF
TRBV4-3,CASTPGLGTNTEAFF
TRBV7-9,CASSTRVSGGPLAGELFF
TRBV10-3,CAISGEGTQYF
TRBV27,CASQKDRSERNQPQHF
TRBV21-1,CASRAQNRGRANEKLFF
TRBV7-8,CASSLTRQAPKDNRYGYTF
TRBV30,CAWSVGPGARLNYGYTF
TRBV11-2,CASSRQGTVDYGYTF
TRBV6-5,CASSGQYTEAFF
TRBV7-9,CAVDPPAGAIVTQYF
TRBV9,CASSETSGAYNEQFF
TRBV19,CASSDTSGGDNEQFF
TRBV10-3,CAISSGADTEAFF
TRBV4-1,CASSQVREYNEQFF
TRBV11-3,CASSRGGQPQHF
TRBV7-2,CASSLELGIGREAFF
TRBV7-9,CSSSLTTGDYGYTF
TRBV27,CASKWQGSNEQFF
TRBV5-8,CASRVGTGTGMKEFF
TRBV28,CASSFEGVLAGGSGANGLTF
TRBV6-5,CASSYSRTGGADEQFF
TRBV27,CASSITGVNNQPQHF
TRBV9,CASSVATGSLEQFF
TRBV11-2,CASSFVGQGGEKLFF
TRBV9,CASSVGVSFYEQYF
TRBV4-3,CASSQDWRRAGGKNIQYF
TRBV10-3,CAISGRGRSENYGYTF
TRBV5-1,CASNRRTSSYEQYF
TRBV6-6,CASSTTGQGGYEQYF
TRBV2,CASSEGQGLPYEQYF
TRBV6-1,CASSDPGTVNQPQHF
TRBV6-1,CASSLSSYEQYF
TRBV7-9,CASSGRTGEETQYF
TRBV27,CASSLGQGRETQYF
TRBV4-2,CASSQIAEHPSYNEQFF
TRBV9,CASSEGTTNQETQYF
TRBV29-1,CSARGGETQYF
TRBV14,CASSQGAGSPLHF
TRBV20-1,CSATRSYEQYF
TRBV11-3,CASSALGRGLNTNTGELFF